This TCR beta chain was documented in a study of T cell repertoires in cytomegalovirus infection. Turning to the study itself: Recently identified HLA-C-restricted and well-studied HLA-B-restricted CMV epitopes were used. Public TCR beta signatures were indicative of both CMV infection and a matching HLA type.

This clonotype turned up a few times. Its antigen remains unknown. TCRdb recomputed calls from the reads with MiXCR, one row per CDR3 protein. The table records some 500,000 distinct CDR3 sequences, 35% to 50% of them present only once. Points from the study as a whole: CMV carriers with the relevant HLA were identified by cumulative public TCR beta family frequency.

The CDR3 spans 13 residues. CDR1 is SEHNR and CDR2 is FQNEAQ in the germline V gene (reference sequence). V was clipped by 5 bases and J by 7 bases, with 12 bases between them. The TCR comes from a human donor in good health (CMV status not recorded). Some clones in this sample may be carry-over from other donors' samples. This sequence joins TRBV7-9 and TRBJ1-5; D uncertain. The sequences come from cultured PBMCs, collected from culture after CMV antigen stimulation. CDR3 sequence: CASSLEAGQPQHF. As DNA, the CDR3 is TGTGCCAGCAGCCTTGAGGCGGGCCAGCCCCAGCATTTT.